One sample yielded the 12 T cell receptor beta chains listed below, sequenced in a study of CD8+CD57+ T cells in acquired aplastic anemia. Profiles of TCR beta VDJ and CDR3 were generated from a genomic DNA template. TCRdb re-called the reads with MiXCR, one entry per CDR3 protein. The data hold some 68,000 distinct CDR3 sequences, with approximately 50% observed a single time. Sequencing input: sorted CD4+, CD8+, or CD8+CD57+ T cells (not recorded which) from PBMCs. All receptors derive from a human donor in good health, serving as a control.

Many counts were recorded for this clonotype. The V and J genes are TRBV2 and TRBJ1-1, with D possibly TRBD1 on 6 matching bases. This CDR3 has 13 amino acids. Between the trimmed V and J ends, which lost 7 bases and 1 base, there was a span of 10 bases. CDR1 SNHLY and CDR2 FYNNEI come from the germline V gene. CDR3 residues: CASTWTENTEAFF. CDR3 coding DNA: TGTGCCAGCACTTGGACAGAGAACACTGAAGCTTTCTTT. The full variable domain, rest sourced from reference TRBV2 and TRBJ1-1, is EPEVTQTPSHQVTQMGQEVILRCVPISNHLYFYWYRQILGQKVEFLVSFYNNEISEKSEIFDDQFSVERPDGSNFTLKIRSTKLEDSAMYFCASTWTENTEAFFGQGTRLTVV.

This clonotype was observed a single time. This sequence joins TRBV7-6 and TRBJ2-5; 7 bases are shared with TRBD2. Trimming cost V 5 bases and J 5 bases; bases outside gene matches: 5. The CDR3 covers 13 residues. From germline, CDR1 is SGHVS and CDR2 FNYEAQ. The CDR3 loop is CASSPREGETQYF. The CDR3 coding sequence is TGTGCCAGCAGCCCCAGGGAGGGGGAGACCCAGTACTTC.

The chain employs TRBV15 and TRBJ2-1, with TRBD2 as a possible D gene (6 bases). V was trimmed by 1 base and J by 10 bases, leaving 17 bases between them. CDR3 length equals 15 residues. CDR1 and CDR2 (germline): LNHNV, YYDKDF (reference sequence). The CDR3 spells CATSRGRDGAYEQFF. The CDR3 bases are TGTGCCACCAGCAGAGGGCGGGACGGGGCCTACGAGCAGTTCTTC. The full variable domain, its missing parts supplied by reference TRBV15 and TRBJ2-1, is DAMVIQNPRYQVTQFGKPVTLSCSQTLNHNVMYWYQQKSSQAPKLLFHYYDKDFNNEADTPDNFQSRRPNTSFCFLDIRSPGLGDTAMYLCATSRGRDGAYEQFFGPGTRLTVL.

This clonotype was recorded many times. Written as DNA, the CDR3 is TGTGCCAGTAGTATGGGGACAGGCACAGATACGCAGTATTTT. It codes for CASSMGTGTDTQYF. This chain joins TRBV19 and TRBJ2-3, with 7 bases lining up with TRBD1. The germline V gene encodes CDR1 LNHDA and CDR2 SQIVND (reference sequence). The CDR3 extends over 14 amino acids. The ends lost 3 bases at V and 1 base at J; junction bases unmatched: 1. The variable domain in full, with the rest retrieved from reference TRBV19 and TRBJ2-3, is DGGITQSPKYLFRKEGQNVTLSCEQNLNHDAMYWYRQDPGQGLRLIYYSQIVNDFQKGDIAEGYSVSREKKESFPLTVTSAQKNPTAFYLCASSMGTGTDTQYFGPGTRLTVL.

Comment on this clonotype: No conserved phenylalanine or tryptophan is present at the end of the CDR3, so a read error is the likely explanation. The DNA is omitted, as the CDR3 cannot be located on it reliably, and the CDR3 follows TCRdb's listing. This chain uses TRBV9 with TRBJ2-7; TRBD2 was called by the table and not checked on the DNA. The CDR3 is 8 residues long, counting both termini. From germline, CDR1 is SGDLS and CDR2 YYNGEE. CDR3 protein: CASSGQTS.

This clonotype was recorded many times. The V call is TRBV27, the J call TRBJ2-7; 8 bases match TRBD2. The CDR3 covers 15 residues. CDR1 is MNHEY and CDR2 is SMNVEV in the germline V gene (reference sequence). J was trimmed by 3 bases and V by 4 bases; bases with no gene match: 8. DNA of the CDR3: TGTGCCAGCAGTTGGTCTGGCGGGAGGAACTACGAGCAGTACTTC. Translated: CASSWSGGRNYEQYF.

The rearrangement links TRBV4-2 to TRBJ2-5; 7 bases align to TRBD1. V shed 4 bases and J 3 bases; nucleotides not matched to a gene: 5. Germline V lookup: CDR1 LGHNA, CDR2 YNFKEQ. This CDR3 region has 14 residues. The CDR3 reads CASSLRTGEETQYF. Written as DNA, the CDR3 is TGTGCCAGCAGCCTAAGAACAGGGGAAGAGACCCAGTACTTC.

The chain uses TRBV27 and TRBJ2-3, with 10 bases fitting TRBD1. This CDR3 spans 15 amino acids. Germline V gene sequence: CDR1 MNHEY, CDR2 SMNVEV (reference sequence). Trimming at V came to 6 bases and at J to 1 base, leaving 4 bases not matched to a gene. The CDR3 nucleotides read TGTGCCAGCAGCCCCGGGACAGGGGGCACAGATACGCAGTATTTT. Its translation is CASSPGTGGTDTQYF.

Comment on this clonotype: Being one base from a much bigger clone, this may be a read error. The gene calls are TRBV5-4 and TRBJ2-2; weak D call: TRBD2 (5 bases). CDR1 SGHNT and CDR2 YYREEE come from the germline V gene (reference sequence). CDR3 length: 14 residues. The CDR3 region is CASSLVPQTGEPFF. CDR3 coding DNA: TGTGCCAGCAGCTTGGTACCGCAGACCGGGGAGCCGTTTTTT. Complete variable domain (other parts from reference TRBV5-4 and TRBJ2-2): ETGVTQSPTHLIKTRGQQVTLRCSSQSGHNTVSWYQQALGQGPQFIFQYYREEENGRGNFPPRFSGLQFPNYSSELNVNALELDDSALYLCASSLVPQTGEPFFGEGSRLTVL.

CDR3 nucleotides: TGTGCCAGCAGCTTATCTCAGGGGCGGGGGAACACTGAAGCTTTCTTT. This encodes CASSLSQGRGNTEAFF. V gene TRBV11-1 combines with J gene TRBJ1-1; a possible D gene is TRBD1 (6 bases). Germline CDR1 SGHAT, CDR2 FQDESV (reference sequence). CDR3 length: 16 residues. The V end lost 2 bases, the J end lost 1 base, and 14 bases lay between the germline ends.

This clonotype was seen at least ten times. The chain recombines TRBV7-8 with TRBJ1-1, with a possible D match to TRBD1 (6 bases). V gave up 5 bases and J gave up 1 base, with 20 bases separating them. The V gene's germline CDR1 is SGHVS and CDR2 FQNEAQ. The CDR3 covers 17 residues. For the CDR3, the DNA is TGTGCCAGCAGCCAGGTGGTTCCGGGCAGGGGGAACACTGAAGCTTTCTTT. The encoded protein is CASSQVVPGRGNTEAFF. Based on the CDR3 plus reference TRBV7-8 and TRBJ1-1, the full variable domain is GAGVSQSPRYKVAKRGQDVALRCDPISGHVSLFWYQQALGQGPEFLTYFQNEAQLDKSGLPSDRFFAERPEGSVSTLKIQRTQQEDSAVYLCASSQVVPGRGNTEAFFGQGTRLTVV.

The sample holds many counts of this clonotype. V usage is TRBV7-8 and J usage is TRBJ2-7; 7 bases align to TRBD2. Germline loops: CDR1 SGHVS, CDR2 FQNEAQ. The CDR3 has 15 amino acids. Trimming at V came to 5 bases and at J to 2 bases, leaving 9 bases not matched to a gene. DNA for the CDR3: TGTGCCAGCAGCGAAAACTTAGCGGGCGCCTACGAGCAGTACTTC. Translation: CASSENLAGAYEQYF.